Detailed here is one T cell receptor beta chain. Its antigen is undetermined. This may be a read error, as it is one base from a much larger clone. The germline V gene encodes CDR1 MNHEY and CDR2 SMNVEV (reference sequence). CDR3 size: 13 residues. Sorted naive CD8 T cells, roughly 20,000 to 1,100,000, were sequenced from 10%, 30% or 50% RNA. TCRdb reanalysed the PCR reads using MiXCR and keeps one entry per CDR3 protein. The sample lists under 650,000 distinct CDR3 sequences, about 20% occurring once. This sample is part of a study of molecular identifiers for immune sequencing clone quantification. Overall study context: The replicates split RNA from roughly 20,000 or 100,000 naive CD8 cells five ways and sequenced four.

The study's findings and limits: Jurkat TCR RNA spiked in from one cell could reportedly be detected among about a million naive cells.

The receptor's source is a human donor in good health. Some libraries in this study had Jurkat cell RNA spiked in. The chain recombines TRBV27 with TRBJ1-1; no reliable D call. The sequenced sample consisted of naive CD8+ T cells from blood, with Jurkat cell RNA spiked in. Sample subset: FACS-sorted CD8+CD4-CCR7+CD45RA+ naive T cells. The CDR3 loop reads CASRSLGLPEASF. CDR3 DNA sequence: TGTGCCAGCAGGTCCCTAGGGCTACCTGAAGCTTCCTTT.